These 20 T cell receptor beta chains came from one sample sequenced in a study of T-cell memory formation after mild COVID-19. In TCRdb, the 5' RACE reads were re-called with MiXCR into one record per CDR3 protein. This sample has fewer than 140,000 distinct CDR3 sequences, with around 12% found just once. The sample taken for sequencing was PBMCs or a T cell subset sorted from them (not recorded which). These receptors were obtained from an adult woman who had mild COVID-19 (a few samples of this study predate the infection). Cell type and time point are not known.

This clonotype has a count of ten or more. The chain carries TRBV6-5 and TRBJ2-1; tentatively, D is TRBD2 (6 bases). The germline V and J ends were trimmed by 8 bases and 4 bases, with 21 bases remaining between them. The CDR3 consists of 16 residues. The germline V gene has CDR1 MNHEY and CDR2 SVGAGI. CDR3 region: CASRERGTLIYNEQFF. The DNA of the CDR3 is TGTGCCAGCCGGGAACGGGGGACCTTAATATACAATGAGCAGTTCTTC.

This clonotype was counted between two and nine times. This chain connects TRBV20-1 to TRBJ1-4, with a weak D call TRBD1 (5 bases). The CDR3 contains 15 residues. V was cut by 6 bases and J by 8 bases, with 22 bases left in between. Germline-derived CDR1 and CDR2 are DFQATT and SNEGSKA (reference sequence). This chain's CDR3 is CSAGGAFRNEEKLFF. CDR3 coding DNA: TGCAGTGCGGGGGGAGCTTTCCGGAATGAGGAAAAACTGTTTTTT.

This clonotype has just one count. This rearrangement joins TRBV12-3 or TRBV12-4 to TRBJ1-1; TRBD1 matches 7 bases. V lost 7 bases, J lost 4 bases, and 6 bases stayed unmatched. This CDR3 has 13 amino acids. The CDR3 loop is CASTATGTTEAFF. Here the CDR3 DNA reads TGTGCCAGCACCGCGACAGGGACCACTGAAGCTTTCTTT.

The genes are TRBV20-1 and TRBJ1-3; D not certain. CDR1 and CDR2 from the germline V gene are DFQATT and SNEGSKA (reference sequence). This CDR3 comprises 17 residues. V lost 0 bases and J 1 base, leaving 16 bases between the germline ends. The CDR3 here is CSARDREAPFSGNTIYF. The CDR3, as DNA: TGCAGTGCTAGAGATAGAGAGGCCCCCTTTTCTGGAAACACCATATATTTT.

The chain uses TRBV7-9 and TRBJ2-7; 8 bases are shared with TRBD1. The CDR3 loop spans 16 amino acids. V was pared by 1 base and J by 2 bases, with 7 bases of the junction left unmatched. The germline CDR1 and CDR2 sequences are SEHNR and FQNEAQ (reference sequence). Here the CDR3 DNA reads TGTGCCAGCAGCTTAGGTTTTCCGACAGGGGCCTACGAGCAGTACTTC. It encodes CASSLGFPTGAYEQYF. The variable domain in full, with the rest retrieved from reference TRBV7-9 and TRBJ2-7, is DTGVSQNPRHKITKRGQNVTFRCDPISEHNRLYWYRQTLGQGPEFLTYFQNEAQLEKSRLLSDRFSAERPKGSFSTLEIQRTEQGDSAMYLCASSLGFPTGAYEQYFGPGTRLTVT.

The chain employs TRBV6-4 and TRBJ2-2, with D perhaps matching TRBD1 or TRBD2 (5 bases each). The CDR3 consists of 13 residues. Germline CDR1 and CDR2: MRHNA and SNTAGT. V was clipped by 7 bases and J by 6 bases, with 12 bases between them. The CDR3 loop reads CASKGVASGELFF. The CDR3 coding sequence is TGTGCCAGCAAAGGGGTAGCGTCCGGGGAGCTGTTTTTT.

V and J are TRBV13 and TRBJ2-1; perhaps TRBD2 as D (5 bases). Germline V gene sequence: CDR1 PRHDT, CDR2 FYEKMQ (reference sequence). The CDR3 runs to 15 residues. Between the trimmed V and J ends, which lost 2 bases and 2 bases, there was a span of 10 bases. The CDR3 nucleotides read TGTGCCAGCAGCTTAAAAGGGCGGGCCTACAATGAGCAGTTCTTC. This codes for CASSLKGRAYNEQFF.

This clonotype was counted between two and nine times. The chain uses TRBV7-9 and TRBJ2-2, with D possibly being TRBD1 (5 bases). The CDR3 runs 18 residues. CDR1 is SEHNR, CDR2 FQNEAQ, per germline (reference sequence). V shed 5 bases and J shed 1 base, with 20 bases lying between them. In DNA, the CDR3 is TGTGCCAGCAGCCTTACTGCAGGGTCCCATGGGAACACCGGGGAGCTGTTTTTT. Its protein is CASSLTAGSHGNTGELFF.

V gene TRBV6-2 or TRBV6-3 combines with J gene TRBJ2-3, with D maybe TRBD2 (5 bases). Germline loops: CDR1 MNHEY, CDR2 SVGEGT. This CDR3 comprises 15 residues. Trimming took off 3 bases at V and 5 bases at J, with 15 bases between the two ends. In DNA, the CDR3 is TGTGCCAGCAGTTATGCCGGGAACTTTCTAGATACGCAGTATTTT. It codes for CASSYAGNFLDTQYF.

This clonotype was counted many times. V usage is TRBV7-6 and J usage is TRBJ1-1; TRBD1 matches 7 bases. The CDR3 is 14 residues long. Germline-derived CDR1 and CDR2 are SGHVS and FNYEAQ. V was pared by 3 bases and J by 0 bases, with 1 base of the junction left unmatched. CDR3 DNA sequence: TGTGCCAGCAGCTTGACAGGGATGAACACTGAAGCTTTCTTT. Its translation: CASSLTGMNTEAFF.

The CDR3 region has the DNA TGTGCCACCAGCGCCCCAGGGGGAGACAATCTTAAGCAGTACTTC. Translating gives CATSAPGGDNLKQYF. The chain links TRBV24-1 to TRBJ2-7, with TRBD1 matching over 7 bases. CDR1 and CDR2 from the germline V gene are KGHDR and SFDVKD. CDR3 length: 15 amino acids. J was trimmed by 8 bases and V by 7 bases; bases with no gene match: 16.

The CDR3 sequence is CASSDGGTPQPQHF. For the CDR3, the DNA is TGTGCCAGCAGTGACGGGGGGACCCCTCAGCCCCAGCATTTT. The chain joins TRBV25-1 to TRBJ1-5; D may be TRBD1 (5 bases). The CDR3 consists of 14 residues. V was shortened by 3 bases and J by 6 bases, with 12 bases between the two germline ends. Germline lookup yields CDR1 MGHDK and CDR2 SYGVNS.

V usage is TRBV12-3 or TRBV12-4 and J usage is TRBJ2-1; 7 nucleotides align to TRBD2. V trimming: 5 bases; J trimming: 2 bases; junction bases outside the gene matches: 6. This CDR3 region has 15 residues. The chain's CDR3 is CASSPPSGTYNEQFF. In nucleotides, the CDR3 is TGTGCCAGCAGTCCCCCCAGCGGGACCTACAATGAGCAGTTCTTC.

This clonotype was counted many times. This rearrangement joins TRBV6-5 to TRBJ2-1; 11 nucleotides agree with TRBD2. Losses at the gene ends were 5 bases for V and 4 bases for J; bases not matched to a gene: 4. The V gene's germline CDR1 is MNHEY and CDR2 SVGAGI. The CDR3 totals 15 residues. Here the CDR3 DNA reads TGTGCCAGCAGTCCGGGGACTAGCGGATACAATGAGCAGTTCTTC. Protein product: CASSPGTSGYNEQFF.

V is TRBV6-5 and J is TRBJ2-1, with 7 bases fitting TRBD2. The CDR3 loop spans 13 amino acids. Germline-derived CDR1 and CDR2 are MNHEY and SVGAGI. The V segment lost 4 bases and the J segment 8 bases; nucleotides outside the gene matches: 5. The CDR3 reads CASSLTSFHEQFF. The CDR3 DNA reads as TGTGCCAGCAGTTTGACTAGCTTCCATGAGCAGTTCTTC.

The chain employs TRBV29-1 and TRBJ1-4; D gene ambiguous. Between the trimmed V and J ends, which lost 6 bases and 0 bases, there was a span of 14 bases. The CDR3 consists of 15 residues. Germline-derived CDR1 and CDR2 are SQVTM and ANQGSEA. CDR3 sequence: CSVRYEATTNEKLFF. CDR3 nucleotide sequence: TGCAGCGTGAGATACGAGGCTACAACTAATGAAAAACTGTTTTTT. Full variable domain (missing parts from reference TRBV29-1 and TRBJ1-4): SAVISQKPSRDICQRGTSLTIQCQVDSQVTMMFWYRQQPGQSLTLIATANQGSEATYESGFVIDKFPISRPNLTFSTLTVSNMSPEDSSIYLCSVRYEATTNEKLFFGSGTQLSVL.

The chain links TRBV7-9 to TRBJ1-1; TRBD1 matches 8 bases. Per the germline V gene, CDR1 is SEHNR and CDR2 is FQNEAQ (reference sequence). The CDR3 loop spans 13 amino acids. V shed 5 bases, J shed 8 bases, and the junction held 7 bases outside the gene matches. CDR3 loop: CASSQGATTEAFF. CDR3 nucleotides: TGTGCCAGCAGCCAGGGGGCAACTACCGAAGCTTTCTTT.

This clonotype was detected only a few times. The V and J genes are TRBV7-3 and TRBJ1-3, with 10 bases that match TRBD1. This CDR3 is 15 amino acids long. V was clipped by 5 bases and J by 2 bases; unmatched bases: 3. Germline V gene lookup returns CDR1 SGHTA and CDR2 FQGTGA. CDR3 sequence: CASSLDRGPGNTIYF. The CDR3 DNA reads as TGTGCCAGCAGCCTCGACAGGGGGCCTGGAAACACCATATATTTT.

The rearrangement uses TRBV6-6 and TRBJ1-2; the D gene is possibly TRBD1 (5 bases). The germline gives CDR1 MNHNY, CDR2 SVGAGI (reference sequence). CDR3 length equals 13 residues. V was pared by 6 bases and J by 4 bases, with 12 bases between. This CDR3 reads CASSYRFLYGYTF. CDR3 DNA sequence: TGTGCCAGCAGCTACAGGTTTCTCTATGGCTACACCTTC.

This chain links TRBV11-2 with TRBJ2-1; possibly TRBD2 for D (6 bases). This CDR3 is 12 amino acids long. Germline V lookup: CDR1 SGHAT, CDR2 FQNNGV. The V end lost 3 bases, the J end lost 15 bases, and 15 bases lay between the germline ends. CDR3 coding DNA: TGTGCCAGCAGCTTCCAGACTAGTTATTTGTTCTTC. Translated, it gives CASSFQTSYLFF.